The entry below gives a single TCR beta chain sequence along with its context. The junction does not match germline at one end; this may be a read error. The sample originates from a study of shared clonotypes between healthy human individuals. Data came from immunoSEQ multiplex PCR; TCRdb stores just in-frame clones and leaves some out. The sample includes roughly 720,000 clones, about 90% seen only once; the top ten take more than 30%. This receptor was obtained from a man in his late teens or twenties in good health. Some clones in this sample may be carry-over from other donors' samples. Sequenced sample: memory CD8+ T cells from PBMCs. Subset noted: CD45RO+ cells pooled with CCR7-negative TemRA cells.

The CDR3 DNA sequence: TGTGCCCGCAGCTGGGGGGGGGCGGCCCCCTACAATGAGCAGTTCTTC. Its protein is CARSWGGAAPYNEQFF. This chain uses TRBV7-2 with TRBJ2-1, with D possibly TRBD2 on 7 matching bases. The V gene's germline CDR1 is SGHTA and CDR2 FQGNSA. This CDR3 has 16 residues.